These T cell receptor beta chains were read from a single sample in a study of blood T cell repertoires in COVID-19. Only in-frame clones appear in the TCRdb table, and some are missing; sequencing was by immunoSEQ multiplex PCR. The sample yields 150,000 to 200,000 clones, over 80% seen once. What was sequenced was peripheral blood. All receptors come from a woman aged 45-65 years with acute or convalescent COVID-19. The CDR3 runs from the conserved cysteine through the conserved F or W. The order of the fields is CDR3 DNA, CDR3 protein, CDR3 length, J gene, V gene, clone size, D gene. D genes are given only for firm matches. The listing skips clone size in some rows; elsewhere it reads once, few, many or a size class.

CDR3 DNA: TGCGCCAGCAGCTCATCGGGGACATACTCGAACACTGAAGCTTTCTTT
CDR3 protein: CASSSSGTYSNTEAFF
CDR3 length: 16
J gene: TRBJ1-1
V gene: TRBV5-1
clone size: -
D gene: -

CDR3 DNA: TGTGCCAGCAGTGAAGGGCTTTCAGGTACGCAGTATTTT
CDR3 protein: CASSEGLSGTQYF
CDR3 length: 13
J gene: TRBJ2-3
V gene: TRBV25-1
clone size: many
D gene: -

CDR3 DNA: TGTGCCAGTAGTGCCACAGGGCGAAACACTGAAGCTTTCTTT
CDR3 protein: CASSATGRNTEAFF
CDR3 length: 14
J gene: TRBJ1-1
V gene: TRBV19
clone size: -
D gene: -

CDR3 DNA: TGTGCCAGCAGCTTAGCGTCAGGGTTTAGCAATCAGCCCCAGCATTTT
CDR3 protein: CASSLASGFSNQPQHF
CDR3 length: 16
J gene: TRBJ1-5
V gene: TRBV7-2
clone size: -
D gene: -

CDR3 DNA: TGTGCCAGCAGCGCCCGACAGGGGGCTAACAATCAGCCCCAGCATTTT
CDR3 protein: CASSARQGANNQPQHF
CDR3 length: 16
J gene: TRBJ1-5
V gene: TRBV21-1
clone size: once
D gene: -

CDR3 DNA: TGTGCCAGCAGCTTAGGACTAGCGGGGCCCGGGGAGCAGTACTTC
CDR3 protein: CASSLGLAGPGEQYF
CDR3 length: 15
J gene: TRBJ2-7
V gene: TRBV7-6
clone size: -
D gene: TRBD2

CDR3 DNA: TGTGCCACCAGTGATTTGCGAGTGGGCCAGCCCCAGCATTTT
CDR3 protein: CATSDLRVGQPQHF
CDR3 length: 14
J gene: TRBJ1-5
V gene: TRBV24-1
clone size: -
D gene: -

CDR3 DNA: TGTGCCAGCAGCCCAGGGGGGTTTCCGACCGATGAGCAGTTCTTC
CDR3 protein: CASSPGGFPTDEQFF
CDR3 length: 15
J gene: TRBJ2-1
V gene: TRBV9
clone size: -
D gene: -

CDR3 DNA: TGTGCCAGCAGCTCCGGGACAAAAAAAGGGGAGACCCAGTACTTC
CDR3 protein: CASSSGTKKGETQYF
CDR3 length: 15
J gene: TRBJ2-5
V gene: TRBV11-2
clone size: -
D gene: -

CDR3 DNA: TGTGCCAGCAGTAATGGACTGATCTCCTACGAGCAGTACTTC
CDR3 protein: CASSNGLISYEQYF
CDR3 length: 14
J gene: TRBJ2-7
V gene: TRBV28
clone size: -
D gene: -

CDR3 DNA: TGTGCCAGCAGTTACTCTTGGACAGTAAACTATGGCTACACCTTC
CDR3 protein: CASSYSWTVNYGYTF
CDR3 length: 15
J gene: TRBJ1-2
V gene: TRBV6-5
clone size: -
D gene: -

CDR3 DNA: TGTGCCAGCGGCGACGGGTACTATGGCTACACCTTC
CDR3 protein: CASGDGYYGYTF
CDR3 length: 12
J gene: TRBJ1-2
V gene: TRBV6-5
clone size: many
D gene: -

CDR3 DNA: TGTGCCAGCAGCTGGGCTAGCGGACGCTACGAGCAGTACTTC
CDR3 protein: CASSWASGRYEQYF
CDR3 length: 14
J gene: TRBJ2-7
V gene: TRBV5-5
clone size: -
D gene: TRBD2

CDR3 DNA: TGTGCCAGCAGCTTATGGGGACAGGGGGCGAGTGAGCAGTTCTTC
CDR3 protein: CASSLWGQGASEQFF
CDR3 length: 15
J gene: TRBJ2-1
V gene: TRBV7-9
clone size: -
D gene: TRBD1

CDR3 DNA: TGTGCCAGCTGCCGCCCAGGGGGCCGCCTCTATGGCTACACCTTC
CDR3 protein: CASCRPGGRLYGYTF
CDR3 length: 15
J gene: TRBJ1-2
V gene: TRBV6-5
clone size: -
D gene: TRBD1

CDR3 DNA: TGTGCCAGCAGTTACCAAGGGAGCACTGAAGCTTTCTTT
CDR3 protein: CASSYQGSTEAFF
CDR3 length: 13
J gene: TRBJ1-1
V gene: TRBV6-2/TRBV6-3
clone size: -
D gene: -

CDR3 DNA: TGTGCCAGCGGACAGGGGGTCTATGGCTACACCTTC
CDR3 protein: CASGQGVYGYTF
CDR3 length: 12
J gene: TRBJ1-2
V gene: TRBV7-9
clone size: -
D gene: TRBD1

CDR3 DNA: TGTGCCAGCAGCCCCCCCGGGACAGGGACGAATGAGCAGTTCTTC
CDR3 protein: CASSPPGTGTNEQFF
CDR3 length: 15
J gene: TRBJ2-1
V gene: TRBV6-2/TRBV6-3
clone size: once
D gene: TRBD1

CDR3 DNA: TGTGCCACCAGCAGCCAGGGAACCTACAATGAGCAGTTCTTC
CDR3 protein: CATSSQGTYNEQFF
CDR3 length: 14
J gene: TRBJ2-1
V gene: TRBV15
clone size: -
D gene: -

CDR3 DNA: TGTGCCAGCAGCGTTTCCGGGAACTACGAGCAGTACTTC
CDR3 protein: CASSVSGNYEQYF
CDR3 length: 13
J gene: TRBJ2-7
V gene: TRBV9
clone size: -
D gene: -

CDR3 DNA: TGTGCCATCAGTGAAAGGGGTAGAGGGGGCTCTGAAGCTTTCTTT
CDR3 protein: CAISERGRGGSEAFF
CDR3 length: 15
J gene: TRBJ1-1
V gene: TRBV10-3
clone size: -
D gene: TRBD1

CDR3 DNA: TGTGCCAGCAGCTTAGTCCCCTTCTTGGGAGGGGAGACCCAGTACTTC
CDR3 protein: CASSLVPFLGGETQYF
CDR3 length: 16
J gene: TRBJ2-5
V gene: TRBV7-2
clone size: -
D gene: TRBD2

CDR3 DNA: TGTGCCAGCAGTTTGGTGGCCTCCATCCAAGAGACCCAGTACTTC
CDR3 protein: CASSLVASIQETQYF
CDR3 length: 15
J gene: TRBJ2-5
V gene: TRBV27
clone size: -
D gene: -

CDR3 DNA: TGTGCCAGTAGTAGTGGCAGGGGTACCGAGCAGTACTTC
CDR3 protein: CASSSGRGTEQYF
CDR3 length: 13
J gene: TRBJ2-7
V gene: TRBV19
clone size: -
D gene: -

CDR3 DNA: TGCGCCAGCAGCTGGGAGGGTTGGGGGCAGTACTTC
CDR3 protein: CASSWEGWGQYF
CDR3 length: 12
J gene: TRBJ2-7
V gene: TRBV5-1
clone size: -
D gene: TRBD2

CDR3 DNA: TGTGCCAGCAGCATCGGACAGGGGGTAGGCATTCAGTACTTC
CDR3 protein: CASSIGQGVGIQYF
CDR3 length: 14
J gene: TRBJ2-4
V gene: TRBV7-2
clone size: -
D gene: TRBD1

CDR3 DNA: TGTGCCAGCAGCGTAGCGGGGGACAATGAGCAGTTCTTC
CDR3 protein: CASSVAGDNEQFF
CDR3 length: 13
J gene: TRBJ2-1
V gene: TRBV9
clone size: -
D gene: -

CDR3 DNA: TGTGCCAGCAGCCCGACGAACGGGCAGCCCCAGCATTTT
CDR3 protein: CASSPTNGQPQHF
CDR3 length: 13
J gene: TRBJ1-5
V gene: TRBV9
clone size: -
D gene: -